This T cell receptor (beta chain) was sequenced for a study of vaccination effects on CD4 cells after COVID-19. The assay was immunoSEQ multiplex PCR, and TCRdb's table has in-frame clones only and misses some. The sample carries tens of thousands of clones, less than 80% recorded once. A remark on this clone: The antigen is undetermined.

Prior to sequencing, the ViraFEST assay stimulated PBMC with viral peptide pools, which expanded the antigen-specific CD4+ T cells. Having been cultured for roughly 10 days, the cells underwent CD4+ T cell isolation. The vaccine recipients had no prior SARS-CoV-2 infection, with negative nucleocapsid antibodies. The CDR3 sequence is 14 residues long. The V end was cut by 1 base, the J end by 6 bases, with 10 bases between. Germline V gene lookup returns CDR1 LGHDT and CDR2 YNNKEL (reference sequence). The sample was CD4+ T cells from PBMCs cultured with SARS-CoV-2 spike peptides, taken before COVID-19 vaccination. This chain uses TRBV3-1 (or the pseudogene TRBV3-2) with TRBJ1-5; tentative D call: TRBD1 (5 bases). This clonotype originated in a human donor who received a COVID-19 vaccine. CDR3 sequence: CASSQAGGSQPQHF. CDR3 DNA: TGTGCCAGCAGCCAAGCGGGGGGGAGTCAGCCCCAGCATTTT.